The sample holds a few counts of the clone carrying this T cell receptor (beta chain). Assay: immunoSEQ multiplex PCR; the TCRdb copy retains only in-frame clones and omits some. The sample has approximately 220,000 clones, more than 65% seen once. This sample was taken from a study of blood T cell repertoires in COVID-19. Between the trimmed V and J ends, which lost 7 bases and 0 bases, there was a span of 14 bases. Germline CDR1 and CDR2: SGHRS and YFSETQ. CDR3 length equals 14 residues. The chain joins TRBV5-1 to TRBJ2-7; D is perhaps TRBD1 (6 bases). This TCR was recovered from a woman older than 75 with acute or convalescent COVID-19. The material sequenced was peripheral blood. The CDR3 spells CASCRDTSSYEQYF. CDR3 nucleotide sequence: TGCGCCAGCTGCCGGGACACTTCCTCCTACGAGCAGTACTTC.